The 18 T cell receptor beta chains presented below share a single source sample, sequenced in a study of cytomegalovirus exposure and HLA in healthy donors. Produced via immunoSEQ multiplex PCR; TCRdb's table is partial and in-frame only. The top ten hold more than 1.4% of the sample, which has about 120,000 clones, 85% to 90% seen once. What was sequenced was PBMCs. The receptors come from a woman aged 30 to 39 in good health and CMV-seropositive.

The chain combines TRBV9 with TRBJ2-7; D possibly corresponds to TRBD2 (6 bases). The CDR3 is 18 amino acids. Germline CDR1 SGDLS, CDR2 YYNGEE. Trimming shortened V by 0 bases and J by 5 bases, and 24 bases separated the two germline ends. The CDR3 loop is CASSVGPGTPSGGDEQYF. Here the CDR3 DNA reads TGTGCCAGCAGCGTAGGACCCGGGACTCCCTCCGGCGGGGACGAGCAGTACTTC.

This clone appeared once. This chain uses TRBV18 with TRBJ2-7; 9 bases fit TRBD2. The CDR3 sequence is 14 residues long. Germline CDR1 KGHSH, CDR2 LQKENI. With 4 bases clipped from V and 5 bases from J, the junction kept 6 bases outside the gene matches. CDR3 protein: CASSQTGTSNEQYF. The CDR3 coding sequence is TGTGCCAGCTCACAGACCGGGACTAGCAACGAGCAGTACTTC.

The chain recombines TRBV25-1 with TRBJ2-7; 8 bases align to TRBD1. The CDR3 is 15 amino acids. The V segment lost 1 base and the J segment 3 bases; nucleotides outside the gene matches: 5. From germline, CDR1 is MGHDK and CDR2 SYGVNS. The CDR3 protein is CASSESGGRLYEQYF. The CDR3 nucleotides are TGTGCCAGCAGTGAATCAGGGGGCCGCCTCTACGAGCAGTACTTC.

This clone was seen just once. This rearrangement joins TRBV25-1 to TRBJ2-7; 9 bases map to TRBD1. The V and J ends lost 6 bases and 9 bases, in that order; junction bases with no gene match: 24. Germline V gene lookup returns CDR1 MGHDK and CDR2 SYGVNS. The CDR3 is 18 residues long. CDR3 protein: CASSRPTGGESPESGQYF. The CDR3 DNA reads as TGTGCCAGCAGCAGACCCACAGGGGGCGAAAGTCCCGAGAGCGGGCAGTACTTC.

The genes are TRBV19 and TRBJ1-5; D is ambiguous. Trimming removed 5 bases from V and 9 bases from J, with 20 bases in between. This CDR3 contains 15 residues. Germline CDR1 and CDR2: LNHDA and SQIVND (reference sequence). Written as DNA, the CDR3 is TGTGCCAGTAGTCTCCCCTTCGCGGGGATGCTGCCCCAGCATTTT. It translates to CASSLPFAGMLPQHF.

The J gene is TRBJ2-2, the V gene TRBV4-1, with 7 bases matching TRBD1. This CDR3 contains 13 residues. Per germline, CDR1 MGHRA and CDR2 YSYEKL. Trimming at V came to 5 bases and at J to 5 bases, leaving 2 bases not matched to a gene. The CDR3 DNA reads TGCGCCAGCAGCACGACAGGGACCGGGGAGCTGTTTTTT. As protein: CASSTTGTGELFF.

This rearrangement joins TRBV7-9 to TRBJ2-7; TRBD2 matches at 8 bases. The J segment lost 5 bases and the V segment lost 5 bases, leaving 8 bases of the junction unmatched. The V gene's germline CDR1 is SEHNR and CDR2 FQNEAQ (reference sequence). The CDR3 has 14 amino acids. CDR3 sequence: CASSDGQAGDEQYF. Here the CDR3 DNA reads TGTGCCAGCAGCGATGGGCAAGCGGGAGACGAGCAGTACTTC.

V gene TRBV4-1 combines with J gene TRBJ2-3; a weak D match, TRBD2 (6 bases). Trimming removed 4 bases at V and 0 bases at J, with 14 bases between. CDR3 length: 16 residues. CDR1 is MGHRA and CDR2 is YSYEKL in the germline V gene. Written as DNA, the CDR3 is TGCGCCAGCAGCCCGCGGGACTCCACTAGCACAGATACGCAGTATTTT. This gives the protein CASSPRDSTSTDTQYF.

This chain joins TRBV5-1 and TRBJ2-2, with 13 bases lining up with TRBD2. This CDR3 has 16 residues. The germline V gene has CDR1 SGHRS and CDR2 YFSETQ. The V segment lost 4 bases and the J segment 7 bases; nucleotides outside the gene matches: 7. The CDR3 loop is CASSKGLAGVVGELFF. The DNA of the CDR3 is TGCGCCAGCAGCAAAGGACTAGCGGGAGTGGTCGGGGAGCTGTTTTTT.

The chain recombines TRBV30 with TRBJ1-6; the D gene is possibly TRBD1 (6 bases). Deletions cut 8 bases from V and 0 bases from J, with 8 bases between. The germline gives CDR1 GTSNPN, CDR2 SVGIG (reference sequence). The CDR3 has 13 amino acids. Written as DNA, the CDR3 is TGTGCCAGCAGGGGCTCCTATAATTCACCCCTCCACTTT. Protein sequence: CASRGSYNSPLHF.

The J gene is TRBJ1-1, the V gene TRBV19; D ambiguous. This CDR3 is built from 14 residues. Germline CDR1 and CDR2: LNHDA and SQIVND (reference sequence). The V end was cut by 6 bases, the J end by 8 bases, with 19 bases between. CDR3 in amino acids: CASSRDPTLAEAFF. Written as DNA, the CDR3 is TGTGCCAGTAGCCGGGATCCGACATTGGCCGAAGCTTTCTTT.

The CDR3 protein is CASSSTGYEQYF. The CDR3 nucleotides are TGTGCCAGCAGCTCCACGGGCTACGAGCAGTACTTC. V and J are TRBV7-2 and TRBJ2-7; D not resolved. This CDR3 is 12 amino acids long. V lost 4 bases, J lost 3 bases, and 7 bases lay in between. CDR1 and CDR2 (germline): SGHTA, FQGNSA.

The CDR3 region has the DNA TGTGCCAGCAGCGTAGGGGAGTACGAGCAGTACTTC. This encodes CASSVGEYEQYF. This chain links TRBV9 with TRBJ2-7; D may be TRBD2 (5 bases). The CDR3 spans 12 residues. V was pared by 0 bases and J by 4 bases, with 5 bases between. CDR1 and CDR2 from the germline V gene are SGDLS and YYNGEE.

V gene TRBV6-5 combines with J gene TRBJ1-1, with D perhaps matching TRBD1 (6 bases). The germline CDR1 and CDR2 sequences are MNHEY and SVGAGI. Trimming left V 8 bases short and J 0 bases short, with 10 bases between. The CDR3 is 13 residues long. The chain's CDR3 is CASYRGMNTEAFF. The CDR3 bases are TGTGCCAGCTATAGGGGGATGAACACTGAAGCTTTCTTT.

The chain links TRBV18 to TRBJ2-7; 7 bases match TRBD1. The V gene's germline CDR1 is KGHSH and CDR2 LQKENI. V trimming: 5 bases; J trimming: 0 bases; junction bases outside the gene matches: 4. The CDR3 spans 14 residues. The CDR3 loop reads CASSEDRSSYEQYF. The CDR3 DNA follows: TGTGCCAGCTCAGAGGACAGGAGCTCCTACGAGCAGTACTTC.

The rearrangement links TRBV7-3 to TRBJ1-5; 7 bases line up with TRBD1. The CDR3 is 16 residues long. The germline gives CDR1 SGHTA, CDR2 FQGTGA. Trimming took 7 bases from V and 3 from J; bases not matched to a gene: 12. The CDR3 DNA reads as TGTGCCAGCAACCCCCCAAATGGGACAGACAATCAGCCCCAGCATTTT. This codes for CASNPPNGTDNQPQHF.

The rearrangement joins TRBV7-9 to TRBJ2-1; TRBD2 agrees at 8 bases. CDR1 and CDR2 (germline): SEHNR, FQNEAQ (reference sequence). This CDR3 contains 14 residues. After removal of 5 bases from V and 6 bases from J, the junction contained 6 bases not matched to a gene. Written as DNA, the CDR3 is TGTGCCAGCAGCGTATCGGGACTAGTCAATGAGCAGTTCTTC. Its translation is CASSVSGLVNEQFF.

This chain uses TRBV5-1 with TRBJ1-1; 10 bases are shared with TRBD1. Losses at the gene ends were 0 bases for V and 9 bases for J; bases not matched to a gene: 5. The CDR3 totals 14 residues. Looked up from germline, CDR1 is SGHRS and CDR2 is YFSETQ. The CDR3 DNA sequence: TGCGCCAGCAGCTTGGGACAGGGGGCTGGTAAAGCTTTCTTT. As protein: CASSLGQGAGKAFF.